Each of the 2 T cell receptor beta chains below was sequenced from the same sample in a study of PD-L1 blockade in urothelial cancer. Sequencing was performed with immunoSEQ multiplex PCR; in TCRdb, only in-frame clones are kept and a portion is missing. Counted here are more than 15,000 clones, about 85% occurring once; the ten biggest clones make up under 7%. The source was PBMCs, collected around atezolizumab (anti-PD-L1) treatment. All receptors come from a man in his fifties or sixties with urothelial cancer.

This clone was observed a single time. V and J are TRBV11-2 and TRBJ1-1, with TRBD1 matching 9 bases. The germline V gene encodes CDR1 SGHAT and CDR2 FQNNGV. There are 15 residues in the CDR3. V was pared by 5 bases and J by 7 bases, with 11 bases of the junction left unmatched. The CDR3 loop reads CASSLPGQGTGEAFF. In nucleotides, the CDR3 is TGTGCCAGCAGCCTTCCGGGACAGGGAACAGGTGAAGCTTTCTTT. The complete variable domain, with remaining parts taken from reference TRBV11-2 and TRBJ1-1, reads EAGVAQSPRYKIIEKRQSVAFWCNPISGHATLYWYQQILGQGPKLLIQFQNNGVVDDSQLPKDRFSAERLKGVDSTLKIQPAKLEDSAVYLCASSLPGQGTGEAFFGQGTRLTVV.

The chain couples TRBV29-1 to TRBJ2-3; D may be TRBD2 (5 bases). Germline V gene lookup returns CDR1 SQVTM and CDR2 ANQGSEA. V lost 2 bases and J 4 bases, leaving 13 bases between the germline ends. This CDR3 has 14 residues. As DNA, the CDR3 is TGCAGCGTTGAATGGGAGTTGCGAGCAGATACGCAGTATTTT. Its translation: CSVEWELRADTQYF.